This T cell receptor (beta chain) was documented in a study of T-cell memory formation after mild COVID-19. Germline-derived CDR1 and CDR2 are MNHEY and SVGEGT. CDR3 length: 15 amino acids. Trimming stripped 7 bases from V and 0 bases from J, with 13 bases between. TCRdb reprocessed the 5' RACE reads with MiXCR, giving one entry per CDR3 protein. The sample includes hundreds of thousands of distinct CDR3 sequences, approximately 15% of them seen just once. The sequenced sample consisted of PBMCs or a T cell subset sorted from them (not recorded which). This TCR derives from an adult woman who had mild COVID-19 (a few samples of this study predate the infection). Cell type and time point are not known. The V call is TRBV6-2 or TRBV6-3, the J call TRBJ1-5, with D unclear. This CDR3 reads CASTHGIYSNQPQHF. CDR3 bases: TGTGCCAGCACCCACGGCATTTATAGCAATCAGCCCCAGCATTTT.